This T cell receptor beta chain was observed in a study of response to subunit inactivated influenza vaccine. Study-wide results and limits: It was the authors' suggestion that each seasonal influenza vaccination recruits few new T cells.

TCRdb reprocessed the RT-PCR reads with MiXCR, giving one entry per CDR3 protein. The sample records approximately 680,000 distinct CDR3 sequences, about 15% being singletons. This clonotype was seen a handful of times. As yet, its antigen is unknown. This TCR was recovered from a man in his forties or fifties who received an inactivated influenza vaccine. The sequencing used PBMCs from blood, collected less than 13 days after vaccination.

Here the CDR3 DNA reads TGTGCCAGCAGCTTGCCCTTGGCGGGCTCAACCCTAGCCAAAAACATTCAGTACTTC. This translates into CASSLPLAGSTLAKNIQYF. The chain recombines TRBV11-2 with TRBJ2-4, with D possibly TRBD2 on 5 matching bases. CDR1 is SGHAT and CDR2 is FQNNGV in the germline V gene. The germline V and J ends were trimmed by 3 bases and 0 bases, with 21 bases remaining between them. The CDR3 contains 19 residues.